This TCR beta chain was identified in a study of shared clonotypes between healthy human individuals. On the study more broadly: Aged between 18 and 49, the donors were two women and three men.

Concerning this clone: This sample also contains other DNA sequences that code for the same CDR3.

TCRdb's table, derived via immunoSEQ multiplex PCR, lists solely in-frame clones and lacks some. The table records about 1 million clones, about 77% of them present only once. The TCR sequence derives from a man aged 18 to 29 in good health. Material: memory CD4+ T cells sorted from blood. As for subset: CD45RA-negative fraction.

In DNA form, the CDR3 reads TGTGCCAGCAGCTTAGACGGGGGAACTAATGAAAAACTGTTTTTT. Its protein is CASSLDGGTNEKLFF. The V call is TRBV7-9, the J call TRBJ1-4; tentatively, D is TRBD1 (5 bases). CDR1 and CDR2 (germline): SEHNR, FQNEAQ (reference sequence). The CDR3 has 15 amino acids. The germline V and J ends were trimmed by 1 base and 1 base, with 7 bases remaining between them.